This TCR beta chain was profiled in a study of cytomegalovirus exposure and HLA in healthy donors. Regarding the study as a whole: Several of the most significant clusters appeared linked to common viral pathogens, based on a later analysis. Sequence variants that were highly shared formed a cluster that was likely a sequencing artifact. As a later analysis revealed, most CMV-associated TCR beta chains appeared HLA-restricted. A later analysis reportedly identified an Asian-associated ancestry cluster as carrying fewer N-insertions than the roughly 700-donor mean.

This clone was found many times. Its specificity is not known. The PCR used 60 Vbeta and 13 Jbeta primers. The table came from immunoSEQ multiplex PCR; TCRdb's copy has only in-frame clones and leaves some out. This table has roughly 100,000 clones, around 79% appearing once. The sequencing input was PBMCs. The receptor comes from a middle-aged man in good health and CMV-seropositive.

CDR3 sequence (DNA): TGTGCCTGGAGTGTACGGGACAGGGCATCCGGGGAGCTGTTTTTT. Its protein is CAWSVRDRASGELFF. The chain has TRBV30 and TRBJ2-2; TRBD1 matches at 9 bases. The V gene's germline CDR1 is GTSNPN and CDR2 SVGIG (reference sequence). The CDR3 has 15 residues. V was pared by 0 bases and J by 6 bases, with 5 bases of the junction left unmatched.